This T cell receptor beta chain was recorded in a study of cytomegalovirus exposure and HLA in healthy donors. Use of 60 Vbeta and 13 Jbeta primers characterized the PCR. Produced via immunoSEQ multiplex PCR; TCRdb's table is partial and in-frame only. The table has approximately 150,000 clones, 82% seen once. This CDR3 has 15 residues. CDR1 MDHEN and CDR2 SYDVKM come from the germline V gene. V was shortened by 5 bases and J by 0 bases, with 8 bases between the two germline ends. Source material: PBMCs. The rearrangement uses TRBV28 and TRBJ2-6; the D gene is possibly TRBD1 (6 bases). This TCR was recovered from a woman aged 55-69 years in good health and CMV-seropositive. The CDR3 protein is CASSQGGSGANVLTF. The CDR3 DNA is TGTGCCAGCAGTCAAGGGGGCTCTGGGGCCAACGTCCTGACTTTC. Full variable domain (remainder filled in from reference TRBV28 and TRBJ2-6): DVKVTQSSRYLVKRTGEKVFLECVQDMDHENMFWYRQDPGLGLRLIYFSYDVKMKEKGDIPEGYSVSREKKERFSLILESASTNQTSMYLCASSQGGSGANVLTFGAGSRLTVL.